Each of the 10 T cell receptor beta chains below was sequenced from the same sample in a study of shared clonotypes between healthy human individuals. Measured with immunoSEQ multiplex PCR; TCRdb has only the in-frame clones, and not every one. The sample carries some 2 million clones, 90% to 95% recorded once. The sample taken for sequencing was naive CD4+ T cells sorted from blood. Subset meaning: CD45RA+ positively selected. All receptors derive from a young man in good health.

This clone has only one observation. The chain has TRBV27 and TRBJ2-3; D possibly uses TRBD1 or TRBD2 (5 bases each). The CDR3 totals 14 residues. Germline V gene data show CDR1 as MNHEY and CDR2 as SMNVEV (reference sequence). The ends were cut back, 5 bases at V and 7 bases at J, with 16 bases in the middle. This CDR3 is CASSPWDGTNTQYF. CDR3 in DNA: TGTGCCAGCAGTCCGTGGGACGGCACGAATACGCAGTATTTT.

The chain carries TRBV10-3 and TRBJ1-1; no clear D gene. The V gene lost 2 bases and the J gene lost 4 bases, with 8 bases spanning the gap. Germline V gene lookup returns CDR1 ENHRY and CDR2 SYGVKD. The CDR3 is 13 residues long. CDR3 sequence reads: CAISEIDFTEAFF. DNA of the CDR3: TGTGCCATCAGTGAGATAGATTTCACTGAAGCTTTCTTT.

CDR3 bases: TGCGCCAGCAGCGAGGGGACAAAGAACACCGGGGAGCTGTTTTTT. Residues: CASSEGTKNTGELFF. V usage is TRBV5-1 and J usage is TRBJ2-2, with D perhaps matching TRBD1 (6 bases). Trimming shortened V by 4 bases and J by 1 base, and 11 bases separated the two germline ends. Per germline, CDR1 SGHRS and CDR2 YFSETQ. The CDR3 has 15 amino acids.

The chain recombines TRBV9 with TRBJ2-1, with 15 bases fitting TRBD2. The trim removed 3 bases at V and 8 bases at J, leaving 6 bases unmatched. Germline-derived CDR1 and CDR2 are SGDLS and YYNGEE. CDR3 length: 16 residues. CDR3 sequence reads: CASSASGTSGRHEQFF. CDR3 bases: TGTGCCAGCAGCGCTTCCGGGACTAGCGGGAGGCATGAGCAGTTCTTC.

The chain carries TRBV10-3 and TRBJ1-1, with D hard to call. CDR3 size: 14 residues. V was pared by 7 bases and J by 1 base, with 13 bases between. Germline assignment: CDR1 ENHRY and CDR2 SYGVKD. The CDR3 loop reads CAITFDNENTEAFF. CDR3 nucleotide sequence: TGTGCCATCACGTTTGACAACGAGAACACTGAAGCTTTCTTT.

The gene calls are TRBV7-2 and TRBJ2-1; 12 nucleotides line up with TRBD2. CDR3 length equals 18 residues. The ends lost 1 base at V and 0 bases at J; junction bases unmatched: 4. Looked up from germline, CDR1 is SGHTA and CDR2 is FQGNSA. The CDR3 region is CASSLGLAGVSSYNEQFF. The CDR3 DNA sequence: TGTGCCAGCAGCTTAGGACTAGCGGGAGTGAGCTCCTACAATGAGCAGTTCTTC.

The chain recombines TRBV7-9 with TRBJ2-5, with D unresolved. V was shortened by 2 bases and J by 5 bases, with 18 bases between the two germline ends. Germline V CDR1 and CDR2: SEHNR, FQNEAQ (reference sequence). The CDR3 sequence is 16 residues long. The chain's CDR3 is CASSLSQRASRETQYF. The CDR3 DNA sequence: TGTGCCAGCAGCTTAAGTCAAAGGGCGAGTAGGGAGACCCAGTACTTC. The full variable domain, its missing parts supplied by reference TRBV7-9 and TRBJ2-5, is DTGVSQNPRHKITKRGQNVTFRCDPISEHNRLYWYRQTLGQGPEFLTYFQNEAQLEKSRLLSDRFSAERPKGSFSTLEIQRTEQGDSAMYLCASSLSQRASRETQYFGPGTRLLVL.

On this clone itself: Other DNA sequences in the sample encode the same CDR3. The V and J genes are TRBV4-1 and TRBJ2-5, with 12 bases that match TRBD1. This CDR3 spans 15 amino acids. The J segment lost 5 bases and the V segment lost 1 base, leaving 2 bases of the junction unmatched. Germline V lookup: CDR1 MGHRA, CDR2 YSYEKL. CDR3 sequence: CASSQGDRGRETQYF. In DNA form, the CDR3 reads TGCGCCAGCAGCCAAGGGGACAGGGGGCGTGAGACCCAGTACTTC.

CDR3 loop: CASSRTGTGSYEQYF. For the CDR3, the DNA is TGTGCCAGCAGCCGAACCGGGACAGGTTCCTACGAGCAGTACTTC. The V and J genes are TRBV7-2 and TRBJ2-7, with 8 bases that match TRBD1. The V and J ends lost 5 bases and 1 base, in that order; junction bases with no gene match: 7. Germline CDR1 is SGHTA and CDR2 is FQGNSA. CDR3 length: 15 residues.

The CDR3 nucleotides read TGTGCCAGCCCGGCGGGGGGCGCCTACGAGCAGTACTTC. Translation: CASPAGGAYEQYF. The chain links TRBV18 to TRBJ2-7, with 8 bases fitting TRBD2. V was pared by 8 bases and J by 2 bases, with 5 bases of the junction left unmatched. This CDR3 spans 13 amino acids. Germline assignment: CDR1 KGHSH and CDR2 LQKENI.